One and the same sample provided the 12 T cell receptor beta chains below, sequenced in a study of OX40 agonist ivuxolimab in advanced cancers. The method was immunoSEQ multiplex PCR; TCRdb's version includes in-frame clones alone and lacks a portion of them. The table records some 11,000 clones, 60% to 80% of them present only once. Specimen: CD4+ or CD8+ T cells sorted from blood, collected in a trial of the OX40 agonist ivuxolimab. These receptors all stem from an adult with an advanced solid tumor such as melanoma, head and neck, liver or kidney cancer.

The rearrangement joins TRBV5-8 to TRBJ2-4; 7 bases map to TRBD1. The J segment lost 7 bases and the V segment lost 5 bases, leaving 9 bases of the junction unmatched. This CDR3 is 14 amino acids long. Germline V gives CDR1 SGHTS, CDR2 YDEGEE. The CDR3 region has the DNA TGTGCCAGCAGGTTTACAGGGGTATGGAACATTCAGTACTTC. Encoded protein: CASRFTGVWNIQYF.

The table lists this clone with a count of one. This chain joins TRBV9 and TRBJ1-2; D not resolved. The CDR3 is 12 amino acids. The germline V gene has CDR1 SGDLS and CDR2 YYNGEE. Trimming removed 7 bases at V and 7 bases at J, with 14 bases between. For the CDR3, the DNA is TGTGCCAGCGGGCATCCCCAGGCTGGCTACACCTTC. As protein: CASGHPQAGYTF.

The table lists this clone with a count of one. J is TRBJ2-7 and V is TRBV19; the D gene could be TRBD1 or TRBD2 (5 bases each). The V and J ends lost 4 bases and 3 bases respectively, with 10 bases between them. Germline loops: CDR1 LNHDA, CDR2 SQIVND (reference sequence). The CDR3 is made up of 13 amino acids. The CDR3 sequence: CASSSVGGYEQYF. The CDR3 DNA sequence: TGTGCCAGTAGTAGTGTTGGGGGCTACGAGCAGTACTTC.

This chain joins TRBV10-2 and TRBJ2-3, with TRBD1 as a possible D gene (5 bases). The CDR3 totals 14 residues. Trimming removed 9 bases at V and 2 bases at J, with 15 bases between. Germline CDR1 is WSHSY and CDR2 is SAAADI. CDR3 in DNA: TGCGCCAGTCAGGGTCTTAGCATCACAGATACGCAGTATTTT. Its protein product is CASQGLSITDTQYF.

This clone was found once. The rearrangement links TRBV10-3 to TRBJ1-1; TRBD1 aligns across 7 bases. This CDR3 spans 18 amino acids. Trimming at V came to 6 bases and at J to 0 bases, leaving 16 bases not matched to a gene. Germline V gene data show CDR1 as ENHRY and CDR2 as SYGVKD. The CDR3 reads CAISGDSPENAMNTEAFF. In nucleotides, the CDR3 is TGTGCCATCAGCGGGGACAGCCCTGAAAATGCGATGAACACTGAAGCTTTCTTT.

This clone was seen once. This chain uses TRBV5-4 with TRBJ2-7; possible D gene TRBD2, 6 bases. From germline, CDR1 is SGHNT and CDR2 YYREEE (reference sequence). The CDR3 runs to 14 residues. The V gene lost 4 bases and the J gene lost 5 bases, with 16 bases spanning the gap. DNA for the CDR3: TGTGCCAGCAGCCAAGAGGAGGGGTCCCACGAGCAGTACTTC. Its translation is CASSQEEGSHEQYF. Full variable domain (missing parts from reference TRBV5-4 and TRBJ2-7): ETGVTQSPTHLIKTRGQQVTLRCSSQSGHNTVSWYQQALGQGPQFIFQYYREEENGRGNFPPRFSGLQFPNYSSELNVNALELDDSALYLCASSQEEGSHEQYFGPGTRLTVT.

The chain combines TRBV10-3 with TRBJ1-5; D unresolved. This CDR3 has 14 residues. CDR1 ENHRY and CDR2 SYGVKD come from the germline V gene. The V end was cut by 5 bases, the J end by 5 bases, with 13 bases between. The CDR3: CAISRRNTYQPQHF. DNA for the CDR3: TGTGCCATCAGTCGGAGGAACACCTATCAGCCCCAGCATTTT.

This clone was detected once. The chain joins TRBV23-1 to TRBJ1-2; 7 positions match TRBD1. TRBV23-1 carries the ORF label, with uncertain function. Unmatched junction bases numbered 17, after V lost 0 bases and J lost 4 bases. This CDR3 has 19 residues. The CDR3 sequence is CASSQSSSVKGQWAYGYTF. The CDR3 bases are TGCGCCAGCAGTCAATCGAGTTCGGTAAAGGGACAGTGGGCCTATGGCTACACCTTC.

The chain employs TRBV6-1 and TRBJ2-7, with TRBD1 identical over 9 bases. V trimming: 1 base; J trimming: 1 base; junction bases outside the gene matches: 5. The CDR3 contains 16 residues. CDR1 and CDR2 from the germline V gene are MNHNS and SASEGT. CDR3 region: CASSEEEGTGSYEQYF. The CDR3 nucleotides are TGTGCCAGCAGTGAAGAAGAGGGGACAGGGTCCTACGAGCAGTACTTC.

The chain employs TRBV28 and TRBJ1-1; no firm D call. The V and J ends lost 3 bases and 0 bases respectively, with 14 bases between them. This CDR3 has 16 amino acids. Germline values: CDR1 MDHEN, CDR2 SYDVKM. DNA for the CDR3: TGTGCCAGCAGTTTTCTGCCGTTGGAGATGAACACTGAAGCTTTCTTT. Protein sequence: CASSFLPLEMNTEAFF.

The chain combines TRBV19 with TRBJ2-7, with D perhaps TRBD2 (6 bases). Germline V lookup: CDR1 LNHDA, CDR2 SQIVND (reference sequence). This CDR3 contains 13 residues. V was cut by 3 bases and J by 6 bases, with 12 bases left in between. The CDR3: CASSIGGKGEQYF. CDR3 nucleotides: TGTGCCAGTAGTATCGGGGGTAAAGGCGAGCAGTACTTC.

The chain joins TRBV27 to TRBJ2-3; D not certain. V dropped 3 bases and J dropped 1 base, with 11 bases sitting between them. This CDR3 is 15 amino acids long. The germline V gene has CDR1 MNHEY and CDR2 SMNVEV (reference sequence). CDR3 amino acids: CASSFDFGRTDTQYF. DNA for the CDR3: TGTGCCAGCAGTTTTGATTTCGGCCGCACAGATACGCAGTATTTT.